Following are 12 T cell receptor beta chains from one sample sequenced in a study of cytomegalovirus exposure and HLA in healthy donors. Use of 60 Vbeta and 13 Jbeta primers characterized the PCR. Method: immunoSEQ multiplex PCR; TCRdb's copy keeps in-frame clones and lacks some. Found here are about 160,000 clones, 60% to 75% of them singletons; the top ten hold approximately 3.1%. The sequenced sample was PBMCs. The receptors were gathered from a woman aged 45-65 years in good health and CMV-seropositive.

V gene TRBV19 combines with J gene TRBJ1-1, with D unresolved. Per germline, CDR1 LNHDA and CDR2 SQIVND (reference sequence). V was trimmed by 10 bases and J by 0 bases, leaving 15 bases between them. The CDR3 consists of 14 residues. CDR3 coding DNA: TGTGCCACCCACCCCCTCGGGGTGAACACTGAAGCTTTCTTT. This codes for CATHPLGVNTEAFF.

This chain uses TRBV7-8 with TRBJ2-7; TRBD2 matches 7 bases. This CDR3 is 14 amino acids long. The V segment lost 0 bases and the J segment 3 bases; nucleotides outside the gene matches: 2. The germline V gene has CDR1 SGHVS and CDR2 FQNEAQ. Here the CDR3 DNA reads TGTGCCAGCAGCTTAGCGGGACTATACTACGAGCAGTACTTC. Residues: CASSLAGLYYEQYF.

This clone turned up a few times. The chain uses TRBV5-1 and TRBJ2-5, with 10 bases aligning to TRBD1. CDR3 length equals 16 residues. Per the germline V gene, CDR1 is SGHRS and CDR2 is YFSETQ. Trimming took 4 bases from V and 2 from J; bases not matched to a gene: 8. In DNA, the CDR3 is TGCGCCAGCAGCCGGACCGGGACAGGGGAACAAGAGACCCAGTACTTC. It yields the protein CASSRTGTGEQETQYF.

The chain links TRBV19 to TRBJ2-1, with D possibly matching TRBD2 (5 bases). The CDR3 runs to 14 residues. The germline V gene has CDR1 LNHDA and CDR2 SQIVND (reference sequence). V was shortened by 3 bases and J by 7 bases, with 13 bases between the two germline ends. CDR3 DNA sequence: TGTGCCAGTAGTATTGATGCGGGCGGGAATGAGCAGTTCTTC. This gives the protein CASSIDAGGNEQFF.

The genes are TRBV5-8 and TRBJ2-5; TRBD2 is a possible D gene (6 bases). CDR3 length: 15 residues. The V and J ends lost 1 base and 0 bases respectively, with 10 bases between them. From germline, CDR1 is SGHTS and CDR2 YDEGEE. CDR3 in amino acids: CASSLYRGNQETQYF. CDR3 DNA: TGTGCCAGCAGCTTGTACCGGGGGAACCAAGAGACCCAGTACTTC.

The chain couples TRBV9 to TRBJ1-1; 7 bases agree with TRBD1. CDR3 length equals 19 residues. CDR1 and CDR2 from the germline V gene are SGDLS and YYNGEE. With V trimmed by 0 bases and J by 3 bases, 17 bases remained unmatched. The CDR3, as DNA: TGTGCCAGCAGCGTAGAAGATACGTTGACAGGGATTAGGGACACTGAAGCTTTCTTT. Its protein product is CASSVEDTLTGIRDTEAFF.

The CDR3 DNA reads as TGTGCCAGCAGTGAGTTCCGGGACAGAGGGCACTATGGCTACACCTTC. Amino acids: CASSEFRDRGHYGYTF. The chain joins TRBV6-1 to TRBJ1-2; TRBD1 matches at 7 bases. The J segment lost 3 bases and the V segment lost 3 bases, leaving 10 bases of the junction unmatched. The CDR3 runs 16 residues. From germline, CDR1 is MNHNS and CDR2 SASEGT.

The DNA of the CDR3 is TGTGCCAGCAGCGGGGAGTCCTATGGCTACACCTTC. This codes for CASSGESYGYTF. The rearrangement uses TRBV2 and TRBJ1-2; D uncertain. Germline assignment: CDR1 SNHLY and CDR2 FYNNEI. The CDR3 spans 12 residues. Trimming stripped 6 bases from V and 4 bases from J, with 9 bases between.

The genes are TRBV27 and TRBJ2-7, with 8 positions matching TRBD1. Germline V gene data show CDR1 as MNHEY and CDR2 as SMNVEV (reference sequence). The CDR3 sequence is 15 residues long. J was trimmed by 2 bases and V by 6 bases; bases with no gene match: 9. This CDR3 is CASRRLRGQTYEQYF. In nucleotides, the CDR3 is TGTGCCAGCAGGCGCCTCAGGGGGCAGACCTACGAGCAGTACTTC.

This chain links TRBV5-8 with TRBJ2-7, with D possibly matching TRBD1 (8 bases). V lost 1 base to trimming and J lost 1 base, with 12 bases between them. The CDR3 is made up of 15 amino acids. CDR1 is SGHTS and CDR2 is YDEGEE in the germline V gene. The CDR3: CASSLSGTGSYEQYF. In DNA form, the CDR3 reads TGTGCCAGCAGCTTGAGCGGGACAGGTTCCTACGAGCAGTACTTC.

J is TRBJ1-5 and V is TRBV5-6, with 8 nucleotides matching TRBD1. The V segment lost 4 bases and the J segment 5 bases; nucleotides outside the gene matches: 14. The CDR3 has 17 amino acids. From germline, CDR1 is SGHDT and CDR2 YYEEEE. CDR3 region: CASSTRRGQGSDQPQHF. The CDR3 region has the DNA TGTGCCAGCAGCACACGGCGAGGACAGGGATCGGATCAGCCCCAGCATTTT.

This clone showed up just a few times. V usage is TRBV6-1 and J usage is TRBJ2-7, with D hard to call. V was cut by 3 bases and J by 2 bases, with 14 bases left in between. The V gene's germline CDR1 is MNHNS and CDR2 SASEGT. The CDR3 has 15 amino acids. DNA for the CDR3: TGTGCCAGCAGTGAGGGCAGCTTATTTCCCTACGAGCAGTACTTC. As protein: CASSEGSLFPYEQYF.